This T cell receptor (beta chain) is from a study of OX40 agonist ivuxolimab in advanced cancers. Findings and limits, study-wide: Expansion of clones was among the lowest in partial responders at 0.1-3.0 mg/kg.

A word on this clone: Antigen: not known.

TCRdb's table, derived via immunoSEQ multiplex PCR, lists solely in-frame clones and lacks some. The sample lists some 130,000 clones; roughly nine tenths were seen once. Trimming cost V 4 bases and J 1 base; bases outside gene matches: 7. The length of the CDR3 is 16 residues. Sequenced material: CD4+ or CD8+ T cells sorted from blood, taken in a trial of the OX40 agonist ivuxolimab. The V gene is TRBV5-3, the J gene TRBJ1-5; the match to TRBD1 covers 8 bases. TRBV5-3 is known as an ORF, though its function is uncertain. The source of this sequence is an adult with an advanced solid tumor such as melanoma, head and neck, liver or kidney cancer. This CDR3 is CARSPPTGASNQPQHF. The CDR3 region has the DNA TGTGCCAGAAGCCCTCCGACAGGGGCAAGCAATCAGCCCCAGCATTTT.